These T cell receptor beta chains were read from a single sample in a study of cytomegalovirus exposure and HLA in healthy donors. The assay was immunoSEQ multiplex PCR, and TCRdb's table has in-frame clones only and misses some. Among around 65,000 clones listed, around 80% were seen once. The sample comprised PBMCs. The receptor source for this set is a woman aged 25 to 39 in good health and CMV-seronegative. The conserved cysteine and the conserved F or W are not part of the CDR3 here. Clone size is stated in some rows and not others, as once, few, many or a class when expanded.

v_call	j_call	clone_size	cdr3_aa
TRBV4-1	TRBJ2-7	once	ASSQVGGVSSYEQY
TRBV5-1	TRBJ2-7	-	ASSSGGSYEQY
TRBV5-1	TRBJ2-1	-	ASSLERGMGEQF
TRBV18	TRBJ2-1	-	ASSPSSGDNEQF
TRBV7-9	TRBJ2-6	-	ASSQDRAGANVLT
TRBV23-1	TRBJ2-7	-	ASSPLARVVDEQY
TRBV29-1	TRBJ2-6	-	SVDKGHRDGANVLT
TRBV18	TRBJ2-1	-	ASSPPQGGTEQF
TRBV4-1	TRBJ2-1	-	ASSPQTGLAGEQF
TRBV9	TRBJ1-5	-	ASSVSGMANQPQH